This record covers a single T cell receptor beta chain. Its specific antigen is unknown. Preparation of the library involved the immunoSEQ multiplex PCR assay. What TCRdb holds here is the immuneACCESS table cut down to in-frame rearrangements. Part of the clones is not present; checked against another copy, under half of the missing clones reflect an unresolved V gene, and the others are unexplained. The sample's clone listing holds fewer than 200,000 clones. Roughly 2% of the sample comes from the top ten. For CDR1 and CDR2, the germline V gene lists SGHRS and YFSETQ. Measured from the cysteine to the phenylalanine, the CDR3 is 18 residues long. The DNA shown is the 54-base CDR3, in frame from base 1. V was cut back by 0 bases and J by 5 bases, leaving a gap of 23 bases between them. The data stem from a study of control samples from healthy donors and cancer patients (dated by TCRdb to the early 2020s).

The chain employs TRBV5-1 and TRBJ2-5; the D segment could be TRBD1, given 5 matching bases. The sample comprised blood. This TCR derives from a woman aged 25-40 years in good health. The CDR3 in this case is CASSLGALDSMAIETQYF. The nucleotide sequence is TGCGCCAGCAGCTTGGGGGCCCTCGACAGTATGGCGATTGAGACCCAGTACTTC.